This TCR beta chain came from a study of vaccination and CD4 T cells after COVID-19. For the study at large: Stimuli were overlapping spike peptide pools of SARS-CoV-2 and three common cold coronaviruses (HCoV-NL63, HCoV-OC43, HCoV-229E). Study observations and caveats: Convalescent patients had a median roughly 84% of post-vaccine SARS-CoV-2-reactive clones that were detected only after vaccination, not before it.

Described treatment: roughly 10-day PBMC culture with coronavirus spike peptide pools or control peptides (ViraFEST assay). After being plated at under 2.5 million per well, PBMCs were cultured with 9.5 to 10 IU/ml IL-2 and roughly 9.8 ug/ml peptide pools. The CDR3 extends over 12 amino acids. Germline CDR1 MNHEY, CDR2 SMNVEV (reference sequence). V was trimmed by 9 bases and J by 3 bases, leaving 11 bases between them. This clonotype was counted a few times. Its antigen is not known. The study sequenced cultured CD4+ T cell DNA using the Oncomine TCR Beta short-read assay. Genomic DNA was isolated from CD4+ T cells that had been cultured. TCRdb fed the PCR reads into MiXCR, producing one record per CDR3 protein. The sample includes 17,000 or so distinct CDR3 sequences, about a third seen only once; the top ten take approximately 14%.

This clonotype was obtained from a human donor with COVID-19. The chain combines TRBV27 with TRBJ1-1, with D hard to call. Material for sequencing was cultured CD4+ T cells from blood. The CDR3 region is CARTPMDTEAFF. The CDR3 nucleotides are TGTGCCAGGACGCCTATGGACACTGAAGCTTTCTTT.